Each of the 23 T cell receptor beta chains below was sequenced from the same sample in a study of blood T cell repertoires in COVID-19. The protocol was immunoSEQ multiplex PCR, while the TCRdb copy is restricted to in-frame clones and leaves out a portion. The sample includes more than 200,000 clones, over 70% seen only once; the top ten take about 8%. The sequencing sample was made of peripheral blood. The receptors come from a woman at least 80 years old with acute or convalescent COVID-19.

The V call is TRBV3-1 (or the pseudogene TRBV3-2), the J call TRBJ1-1; D is undetermined. Trimming removed 2 bases at V and 0 bases at J, with 16 bases between. Germline assignment: CDR1 LGHDT and CDR2 YNNKEL (reference sequence). The CDR3 is 17 residues long. The CDR3 spells CASSQLRNSQLNTEAFF. In DNA, the CDR3 is TGTGCCAGCAGCCAATTAAGAAACAGCCAGTTGAACACTGAAGCTTTCTTT.

The chain employs TRBV6-5 and TRBJ2-1; TRBD1 matches 11 bases. Germline CDR1 is MNHEY and CDR2 is SVGAGI. The CDR3 is made up of 16 amino acids. V lost 3 bases, J lost 4 bases, and 5 bases stayed unmatched. CDR3 sequence (DNA): TGTGCCAGCAGTTATTCAGGACAGGGGGCATACAATGAGCAGTTCTTC. Translation: CASSYSGQGAYNEQFF.

This clone has just a few counts. This chain links TRBV19 with TRBJ1-5; 10 bases are a match to TRBD1. Germline loops: CDR1 LNHDA, CDR2 SQIVND (reference sequence). Germline trimming cut 5 bases from V and 6 bases from J; bases unmatched to any gene: 10. There are 16 residues in the CDR3. The CDR3 DNA reads as TGTGCCAGTAGTCCAAGACAGGGGGCGATGGGTCAGCCCCAGCATTTT. Translated, it gives CASSPRQGAMGQPQHF.

The chain employs TRBV7-3 and TRBJ2-1; D gene unclear. The ends were cut back, 5 bases at V and 7 bases at J, with 18 bases in the middle. Per germline, CDR1 SGHTA and CDR2 FQGTGA. CDR3 length: 15 residues. CDR3: CASSPLSAVPNEQFF. Written as DNA, the CDR3 is TGTGCCAGCAGCCCCCTTTCGGCGGTACCAAATGAGCAGTTCTTC.

This chain's CDR3 is CASIPRGSSRSNTEAFF. In nucleotides, the CDR3 is TGTGCCAGCATCCCTCGTGGCAGTTCTCGATCGAACACTGAAGCTTTCTTT. The genes are TRBV2 and TRBJ1-1; D not resolved. This CDR3 spans 17 amino acids. Germline V gives CDR1 SNHLY, CDR2 FYNNEI. V lost 7 bases and J lost 1, with 22 bases in between.

V is TRBV4-1 and J is TRBJ2-7; 13 positions match TRBD2. V lost 1 base to trimming and J lost 5 bases; unmatched junction nucleotides: 11. This CDR3 has 18 amino acids. Germline V gives CDR1 MGHRA, CDR2 YSYEKL. The CDR3 loop reads CASSQGPSGLAGEHEQYF. Written as DNA, the CDR3 is TGCGCCAGCAGCCAAGGTCCTTCCGGACTAGCGGGAGAACACGAGCAGTACTTC.

The V call is TRBV5-4, the J call TRBJ2-7; 7 nucleotides match TRBD1. CDR1 and CDR2 (germline): SGHNT, YYREEE (reference sequence). V shed 6 bases and J 4 bases; nucleotides not matched to a gene: 16. There are 16 residues in the CDR3. The CDR3 sequence: CASTIWSIGDRYEQYF. CDR3 DNA sequence: TGTGCCAGCACCATCTGGAGTATAGGGGACAGATACGAGCAGTACTTC.

The chain links TRBV7-9 to TRBJ2-4; 10 bases fit TRBD1. V lost 0 bases to trimming and J lost 5 bases; unmatched junction nucleotides: 4. The germline V gene encodes CDR1 SEHNR and CDR2 FQNEAQ (reference sequence). The CDR3 covers 16 residues. The CDR3 region has the DNA TGTGCCAGCAGCTTAGCGGGACAGGGGATCCAAAACATTCAGTACTTC. Protein product: CASSLAGQGIQNIQYF.

This clone was counted a single time. The rearrangement joins TRBV7-9 to TRBJ2-7, with TRBD1 as a possible D gene (5 bases). V lost 0 bases to trimming and J lost 7 bases, with 7 bases between them. Germline loops: CDR1 SEHNR, CDR2 FQNEAQ (reference sequence). This CDR3 spans 12 amino acids. This chain's CDR3 is CASSLAGPEQYF. CDR3 coding DNA: TGTGCCAGCAGCTTAGCGGGGCCAGAGCAGTACTTC.

The chain combines TRBV25-1 with TRBJ2-1; TRBD1 matches 9 bases. J gave up 9 bases and V 5 bases, and 5 bases lay outside the gene matches. CDR1 is MGHDK and CDR2 is SYGVNS in the germline V gene. This CDR3 region has 13 residues. The CDR3 here is CASSTLTGGEQFF. The DNA of the CDR3 is TGTGCCAGCAGTACCCTGACAGGGGGTGAGCAGTTCTTC.

V and J are TRBV19 and TRBJ2-1; 8 bases map to TRBD2. This CDR3 contains 15 residues. Germline values: CDR1 LNHDA, CDR2 SQIVND (reference sequence). V gave up 4 bases and J gave up 5 bases; unmatched junction bases: 7. The CDR3 spells CASSRTSHYDNEQFF. CDR3 in DNA: TGTGCCAGTAGTAGGACTAGCCATTATGACAATGAGCAGTTCTTC.

Only a few counts were recorded for this clone. The CDR3 region has the DNA TGTGCCAGCAGGTCCGATTCGGGAGTTTCAAACACCGGGGAGCTGTTTTTT. This sequence encodes CASRSDSGVSNTGELFF. This chain uses TRBV28 with TRBJ2-2; D might be TRBD2 (6 bases). This CDR3 contains 17 residues. V lost 6 bases and J lost 2, with 19 bases in between. Germline CDR1 MDHEN, CDR2 SYDVKM.

V and J are TRBV6-1 and TRBJ1-3, with D hard to call. The CDR3 totals 14 residues. The V gene lost 2 bases and the J gene lost 2 bases, with 7 bases spanning the gap. CDR1 MNHNS and CDR2 SASEGT come from the germline V gene. The CDR3 DNA sequence: TGTGCCAGCAGTGAAAGGAGGACTGGAAACACCATATATTTT. Protein sequence: CASSERRTGNTIYF.

CDR3: CASSRLAGGYNEQFF. CDR3 nucleotide sequence: TGTGCCAGTAGTAGGCTAGCGGGGGGATACAATGAGCAGTTCTTC. The chain recombines TRBV19 with TRBJ2-1; TRBD2 matches at 11 bases. Germline trimming cut 4 bases from V and 4 bases from J; bases unmatched to any gene: 3. Germline assignment: CDR1 LNHDA and CDR2 SQIVND (reference sequence). This CDR3 has 15 residues.

This clone was observed a handful of times. The same CDR3 also results from other DNA sequences found in this sample. The chain recombines TRBV7-2 with TRBJ2-7; the match to TRBD2 covers 7 bases. This CDR3 comprises 14 residues. CDR1 is SGHTA, CDR2 FQGNSA, per germline. After removal of 0 bases from V and 4 bases from J, the junction contained 3 bases not matched to a gene. Written as DNA, the CDR3 is TGTGCCAGCAGCTTAGCGGGAGGGCCTTACGAGCAGTACTTC. Amino acids: CASSLAGGPYEQYF.

This clone was found a few times. The chain carries TRBV3-1 (or the pseudogene TRBV3-2) and TRBJ1-3; 7 positions agree with TRBD1. The CDR3 length is 15 residues. The trim removed 2 bases at V and 0 bases at J, leaving 1 base unmatched. CDR1 and CDR2 (germline): LGHDT, YNNKEL (reference sequence). The CDR3 coding sequence is TGTGCCAGCAGCCAAACAGGGGTCTCTGGAAACACCATATATTTT. Its translation: CASSQTGVSGNTIYF.

CDR3 residues: CASSLAGWAYNEQFF. The DNA of the CDR3 is TGCGCCAGCAGCTTGGCAGGGTGGGCCTACAATGAGCAGTTCTTC. The chain links TRBV5-1 to TRBJ2-1; D is perhaps TRBD1 (5 bases). The V end was cut by 0 bases, the J end by 2 bases, with 9 bases between. The germline V gene has CDR1 SGHRS and CDR2 YFSETQ. The CDR3 extends over 15 amino acids.

Regarding this clone: Other DNA sequences in this specimen translate into the identical CDR3. J is TRBJ1-4 and V is TRBV7-2, with D possibly being TRBD1 (5 bases). Per germline, CDR1 SGHTA and CDR2 FQGNSA. With 1 base removed from V and 7 bases from J, the gap between germline ends came to 10 bases. The CDR3 length is 14 residues. CDR3 nucleotides: TGTGCCAGCAGCTTAGGCGGGGGTGGTGAAAAACTGTTTTTT. This encodes CASSLGGGGEKLFF.

This chain joins TRBV12-3 or TRBV12-4 and TRBJ2-1; weak D call: TRBD2 (6 bases). The CDR3 has 13 residues. Trimming cost V 3 bases and J 6 bases, with 9 bases left between them. The CDR3 reads CASSFRDFNEQFF. Here the CDR3 DNA reads TGTGCCAGCAGTTTTCGGGACTTCAATGAGCAGTTCTTC.

This clone was counted a single time. The V call is TRBV18, the J call TRBJ1-3; 8 bases fit TRBD1. V shed 2 bases and J 4 bases; nucleotides not matched to a gene: 7. Germline V gene lookup returns CDR1 KGHSH and CDR2 LQKENI. The CDR3 has 16 amino acids. The CDR3 loop is CASSPGQGVIGNTIYF. The CDR3 coding sequence is TGTGCCAGCTCACCAGGACAGGGAGTGATCGGAAACACCATATATTTT.

This chain connects TRBV5-1 to TRBJ2-5, with D tentatively TRBD1 (6 bases). The CDR3 spans 14 residues. V was cut by 2 bases and J by 2 bases, with 10 bases left in between. From germline, CDR1 is SGHRS and CDR2 YFSETQ. The DNA of the CDR3 is TGCGCCAGCAGCTTTAACAGGGTGCAAGAGACCCAGTACTTC. Protein: CASSFNRVQETQYF.

V usage is TRBV2 and J usage is TRBJ2-2; 10 bases agree with TRBD1. The V segment lost 8 bases and the J segment 5 bases; nucleotides outside the gene matches: 8. There are 15 residues in the CDR3. From germline, CDR1 is SNHLY and CDR2 FYNNEI. The CDR3 region has the DNA TGTGCCAGCGGGCCGGGGGGACAGGGGACCGGGGAGCTGTTTTTT. This encodes CASGPGGQGTGELFF.

The sample holds a few counts of this clone. The chain employs TRBV19 and TRBJ1-2; weak D call: TRBD1 (5 bases). The V end was cut by 3 bases, the J end by 2 bases, with 7 bases between. CDR3 length: 13 amino acids. CDR1 and CDR2 from the germline V gene are LNHDA and SQIVND (reference sequence). CDR3: CASSMAGNYGYTF. The CDR3 DNA sequence: TGTGCCAGTAGTATGGCAGGGAACTATGGCTACACCTTC.